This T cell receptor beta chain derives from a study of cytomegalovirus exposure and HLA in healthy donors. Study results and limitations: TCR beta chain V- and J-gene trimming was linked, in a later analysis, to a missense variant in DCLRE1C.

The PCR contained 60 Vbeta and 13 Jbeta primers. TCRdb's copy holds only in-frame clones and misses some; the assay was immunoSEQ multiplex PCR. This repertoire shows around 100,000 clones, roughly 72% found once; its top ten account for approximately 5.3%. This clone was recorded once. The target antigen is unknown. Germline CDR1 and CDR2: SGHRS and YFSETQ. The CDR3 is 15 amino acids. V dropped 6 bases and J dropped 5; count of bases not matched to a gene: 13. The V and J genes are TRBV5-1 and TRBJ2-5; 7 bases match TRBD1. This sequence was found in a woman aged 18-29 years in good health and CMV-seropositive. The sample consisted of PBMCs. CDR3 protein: CASTANGQVRETQYF. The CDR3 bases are TGCGCCAGCACGGCCAATGGACAGGTCCGGGAGACCCAGTACTTC.